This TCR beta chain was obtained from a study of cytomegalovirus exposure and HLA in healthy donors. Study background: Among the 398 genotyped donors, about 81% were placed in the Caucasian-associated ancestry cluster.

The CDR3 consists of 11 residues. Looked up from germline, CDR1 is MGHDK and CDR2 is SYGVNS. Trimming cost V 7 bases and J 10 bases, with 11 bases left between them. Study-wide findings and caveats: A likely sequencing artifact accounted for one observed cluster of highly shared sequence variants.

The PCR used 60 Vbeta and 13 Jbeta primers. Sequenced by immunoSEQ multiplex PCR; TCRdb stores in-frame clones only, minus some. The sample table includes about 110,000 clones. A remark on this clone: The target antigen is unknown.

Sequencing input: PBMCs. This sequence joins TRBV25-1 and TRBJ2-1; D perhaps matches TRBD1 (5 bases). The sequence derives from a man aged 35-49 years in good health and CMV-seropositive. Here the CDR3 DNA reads TGTGCCAGCACCCTGGGGCGGGAGCAGTTCTTC. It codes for CASTLGREQFF.